This T cell receptor beta chain derives from a study of early T cells in non-severe SARS-CoV-2 infection. On the study more broadly: The sequenced material was bulk RNA from unsorted whole blood, and its chains were unpaired. Whole-study results and caveats: Private and CD4 specificities were missed by VDJdb matching, skewed to anti-spike CD8.

There are a few counts of this clonotype. Antigen unknown. The J segment lost 4 bases and the V segment lost 4 bases, leaving 9 bases of the junction unmatched. Germline V CDR1 and CDR2: SGHTA, FQGNSA. The CDR3 is 17 amino acids. The TCR library protocol attached unique molecular identifiers to the individual cDNA molecules. Using its own MiXCR run on the 5' RACE reads, TCRdb lists one record per CDR3 protein. Of approximately 70,000 distinct CDR3 sequences listed, 3.5% to 6% are singletons. This sequence joins TRBV7-2 and TRBJ2-3; the match to TRBD2 covers 12 bases. The sequences come from whole blood, collected at baseline. The TCR comes from an adult who was a healthcare worker with PCR-confirmed SARS-CoV-2 infection or an uninfected control (not recorded which). The donor label of this sample is uncertain. The CDR3 is CASSSNPSGGAPDTQYF. The CDR3 DNA follows: TGTGCCAGCAGCTCCAATCCTAGCGGGGGGGCCCCAGATACGCAGTATTTT.